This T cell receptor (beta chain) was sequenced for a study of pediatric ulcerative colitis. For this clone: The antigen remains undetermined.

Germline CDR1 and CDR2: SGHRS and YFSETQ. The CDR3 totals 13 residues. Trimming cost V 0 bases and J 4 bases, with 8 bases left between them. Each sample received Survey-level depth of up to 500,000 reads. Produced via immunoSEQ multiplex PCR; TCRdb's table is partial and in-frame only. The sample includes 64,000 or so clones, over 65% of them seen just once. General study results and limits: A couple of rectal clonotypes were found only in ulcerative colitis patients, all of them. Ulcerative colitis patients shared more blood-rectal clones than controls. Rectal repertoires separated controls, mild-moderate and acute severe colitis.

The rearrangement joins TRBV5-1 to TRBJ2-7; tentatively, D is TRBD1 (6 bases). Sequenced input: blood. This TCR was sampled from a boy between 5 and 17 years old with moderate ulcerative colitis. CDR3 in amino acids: CASSLEQGYEQYF. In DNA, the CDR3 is TGCGCCAGCAGCTTGGAGCAGGGGTACGAGCAGTACTTC.